This T cell receptor (beta chain) emerged from a study of T cell responses to AZD1222 COVID-19 vaccine. Study details: Second-dose timings of about 4 or about 12 weeks were pooled.

Measured with immunoSEQ multiplex PCR; TCRdb has only the in-frame clones, and not every one. The table includes more than 250,000 clones, over 85% detected once. General study points: Spike-wide coverage was observed for vaccine-associated CD4 TCRs, with dominant responses at 160-218 and 743-854. Targets within unmutated variant regions were reportedly found for nearly half of spike-specific TCRs. Females made up more of the donors, who were largely white British, and clonal diversity may have come out too low.

Details on this clone: What it recognizes is unknown.

Germline CDR1 reads LNHDA; CDR2 reads SQIVND (reference sequence). Trimming at V came to 5 bases and at J to 3 bases, leaving 11 bases not matched to a gene. The CDR3 has 17 residues. The J gene is TRBJ1-1, the V gene TRBV19; 11 positions match TRBD1. Sequencing was performed on peripheral blood, taken on day 0 of AZD1222 vaccination. This TCR derives from an adult in good health. CDR3 residues: CASSSWTGGLLDTEAFF. CDR3 nucleotide sequence: TGTGCCAGTAGTTCATGGACAGGGGGCTTGCTGGACACTGAAGCTTTCTTT. The variable domain in full, completed from reference TRBV19 and TRBJ1-1, reads DGGITQSPKYLFRKEGQNVTLSCEQNLNHDAMYWYRQDPGQGLRLIYYSQIVNDFQKGDIAEGYSVSREKKESFPLTVTSAQKNPTAFYLCASSSWTGGLLDTEAFFGQGTRLTVV.